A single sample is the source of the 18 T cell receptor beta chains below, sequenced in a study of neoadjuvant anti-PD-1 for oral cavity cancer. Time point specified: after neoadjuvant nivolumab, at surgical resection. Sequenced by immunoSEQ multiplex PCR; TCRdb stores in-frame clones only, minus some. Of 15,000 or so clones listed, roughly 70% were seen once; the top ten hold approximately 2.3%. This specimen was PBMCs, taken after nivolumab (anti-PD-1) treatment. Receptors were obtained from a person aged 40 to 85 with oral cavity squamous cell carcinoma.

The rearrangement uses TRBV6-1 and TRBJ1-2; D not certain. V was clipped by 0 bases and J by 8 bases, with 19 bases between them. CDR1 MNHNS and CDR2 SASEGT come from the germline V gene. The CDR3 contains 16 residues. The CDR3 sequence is CASSEASYRRVGGYTF. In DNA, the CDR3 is TGTGCCAGCAGTGAAGCGTCATACAGAAGGGTGGGGGGCTACACCTTC.

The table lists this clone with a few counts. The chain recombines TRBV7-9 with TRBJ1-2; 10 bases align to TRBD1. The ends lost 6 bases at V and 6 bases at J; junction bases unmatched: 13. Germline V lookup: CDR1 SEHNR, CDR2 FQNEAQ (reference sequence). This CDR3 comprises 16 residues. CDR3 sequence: CASSQTYDRGLHGYTF. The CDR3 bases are TGTGCCAGCAGTCAAACATACGACAGGGGGCTCCATGGCTACACCTTC.

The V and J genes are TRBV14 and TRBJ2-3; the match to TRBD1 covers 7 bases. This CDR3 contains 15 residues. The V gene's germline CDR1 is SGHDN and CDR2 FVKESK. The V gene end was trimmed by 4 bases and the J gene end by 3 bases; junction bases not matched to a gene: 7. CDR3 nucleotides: TGTGCCAGCAGCCCCACAGGGGCGGTGACAGATACGCAGTATTTT. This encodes CASSPTGAVTDTQYF.

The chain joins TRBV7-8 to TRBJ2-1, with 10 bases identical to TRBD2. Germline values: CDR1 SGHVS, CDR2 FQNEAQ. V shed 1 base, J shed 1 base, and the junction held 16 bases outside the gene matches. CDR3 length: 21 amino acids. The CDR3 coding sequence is TGTGCCAGCAGCTTAGGAGGCAGGGAACTAGCGGGGATAAGTTCCTACAATGAGCAGTTCTTC. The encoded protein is CASSLGGRELAGISSYNEQFF. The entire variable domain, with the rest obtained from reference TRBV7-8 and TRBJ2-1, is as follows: GAGVSQSPRYKVAKRGQDVALRCDPISGHVSLFWYQQALGQGPEFLTYFQNEAQLDKSGLPSDRFFAERPEGSVSTLKIQRTQQEDSAVYLCASSLGGRELAGISSYNEQFFGPGTRLTVL.

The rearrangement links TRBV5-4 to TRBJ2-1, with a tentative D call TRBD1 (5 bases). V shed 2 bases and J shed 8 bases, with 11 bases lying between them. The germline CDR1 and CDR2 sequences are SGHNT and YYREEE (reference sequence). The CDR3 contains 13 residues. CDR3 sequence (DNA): TGTGCCAGCAGCTTCCCAGACAGATATGAGCAGTTCTTC. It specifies CASSFPDRYEQFF.

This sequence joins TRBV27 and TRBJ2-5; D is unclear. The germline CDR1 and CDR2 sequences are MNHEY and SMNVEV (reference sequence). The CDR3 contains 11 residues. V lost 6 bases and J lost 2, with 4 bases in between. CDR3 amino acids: CASRTQETQYF. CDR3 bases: TGTGCCAGCAGGACTCAAGAGACCCAGTACTTC.

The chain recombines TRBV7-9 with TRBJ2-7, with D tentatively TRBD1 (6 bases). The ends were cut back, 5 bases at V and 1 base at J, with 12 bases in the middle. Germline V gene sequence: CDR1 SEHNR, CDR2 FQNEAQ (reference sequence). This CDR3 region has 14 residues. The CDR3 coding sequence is TGTGCCAGCAGCCCCCGGGACAATTCCTACGAGCAGTACTTC. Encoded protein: CASSPRDNSYEQYF.

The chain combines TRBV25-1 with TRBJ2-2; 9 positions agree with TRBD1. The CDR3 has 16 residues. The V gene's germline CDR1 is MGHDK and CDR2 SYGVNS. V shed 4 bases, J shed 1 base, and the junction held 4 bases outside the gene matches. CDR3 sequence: CASSANRGLNTGELFF. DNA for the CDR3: TGTGCCAGCAGTGCAAACAGGGGGCTGAACACCGGGGAGCTGTTTTTT.

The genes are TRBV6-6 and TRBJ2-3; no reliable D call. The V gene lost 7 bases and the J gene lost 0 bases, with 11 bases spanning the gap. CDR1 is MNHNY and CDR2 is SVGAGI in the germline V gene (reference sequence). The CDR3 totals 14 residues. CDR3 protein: CASMNVPSTDTQYF. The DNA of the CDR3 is TGTGCCAGCATGAACGTCCCTAGCACAGATACGCAGTATTTT.

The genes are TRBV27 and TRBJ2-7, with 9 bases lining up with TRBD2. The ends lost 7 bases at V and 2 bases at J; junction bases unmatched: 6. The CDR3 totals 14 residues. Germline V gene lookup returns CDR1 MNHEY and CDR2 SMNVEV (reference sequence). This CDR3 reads CASKEAGGAYEQYF. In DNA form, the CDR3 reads TGTGCCAGCAAGGAAGCGGGAGGAGCCTACGAGCAGTACTTC.

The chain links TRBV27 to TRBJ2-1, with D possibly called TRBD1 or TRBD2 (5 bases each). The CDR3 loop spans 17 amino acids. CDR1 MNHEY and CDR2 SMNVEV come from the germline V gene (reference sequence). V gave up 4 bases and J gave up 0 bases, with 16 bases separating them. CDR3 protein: CASSSIRDVSSYNEQFF. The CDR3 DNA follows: TGTGCCAGCAGTTCCATAAGGGACGTAAGCTCCTACAATGAGCAGTTCTTC.

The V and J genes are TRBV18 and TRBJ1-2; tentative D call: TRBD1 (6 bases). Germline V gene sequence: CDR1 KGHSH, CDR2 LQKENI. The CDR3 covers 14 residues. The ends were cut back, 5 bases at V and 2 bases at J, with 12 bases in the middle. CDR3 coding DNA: TGTGCCAGCTCATCGGAGGGGGAAAACTATGGCTACACCTTC. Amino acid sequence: CASSSEGENYGYTF.

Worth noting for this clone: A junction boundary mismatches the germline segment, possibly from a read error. The CDR3 spells CAVSSGENEQYF. CDR3 DNA: TGTGCCGTCAGCTCGGGGGAAAACGAGCAGTACTTC. This chain joins TRBV10-3 and TRBJ2-7; perhaps TRBD2 as D (6 bases). Per the germline V gene, CDR1 is ENHRY and CDR2 is SYGVKD. This CDR3 region has 12 residues.

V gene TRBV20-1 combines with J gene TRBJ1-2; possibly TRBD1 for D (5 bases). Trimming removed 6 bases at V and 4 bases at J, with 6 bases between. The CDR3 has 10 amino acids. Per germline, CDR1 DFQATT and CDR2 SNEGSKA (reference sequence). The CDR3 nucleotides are TGCAGTGCAGACAGCTATGGCTACACCTTC. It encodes CSADSYGYTF.

CDR3 in DNA: TGTGCCTGGAGTGTACGTGGAGGCACAGATACGCAGTATTTT. Protein sequence: CAWSVRGGTDTQYF. The chain carries TRBV30 and TRBJ2-3; D gene uncertain. This CDR3 has 14 residues. With 0 bases removed from V and 1 base from J, the gap between germline ends came to 8 bases. Germline V CDR1 and CDR2: GTSNPN, SVGIG (reference sequence).

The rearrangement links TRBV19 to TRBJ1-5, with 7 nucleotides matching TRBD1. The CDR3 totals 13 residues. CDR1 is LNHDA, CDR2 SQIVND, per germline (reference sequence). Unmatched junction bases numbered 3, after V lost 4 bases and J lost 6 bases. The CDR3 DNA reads TGTGCCAGTAGTACCGGGACAGCTCAGCCCCAGCATTTT. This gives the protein CASSTGTAQPQHF.

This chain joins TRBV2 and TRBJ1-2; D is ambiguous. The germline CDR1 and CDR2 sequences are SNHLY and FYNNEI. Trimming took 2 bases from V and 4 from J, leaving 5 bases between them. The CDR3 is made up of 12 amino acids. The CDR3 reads CASSEWVYGYTF. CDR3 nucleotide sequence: TGTGCCAGCAGTGAATGGGTCTATGGCTACACCTTC.

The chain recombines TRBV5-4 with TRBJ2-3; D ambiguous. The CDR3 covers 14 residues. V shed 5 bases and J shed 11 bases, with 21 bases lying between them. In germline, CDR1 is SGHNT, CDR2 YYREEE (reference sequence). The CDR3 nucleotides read TGTGCCAGCAGAAACCCGACCTGGCCCTCGGAGCAGTATTTT. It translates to CASRNPTWPSEQYF.